Shown below are 29 T cell receptor beta chains from a single sample sequenced in a study of blood T cell repertoires in COVID-19. Some clones are missing from TCRdb's copy, which holds only in-frame ones; the method was immunoSEQ multiplex PCR. Altogether 70,000 to 90,000 clones are present, approximately 85% being singletons, with the ten largest covering 3.5% to 4.5%. The sample was peripheral blood. These receptors were collected from a man between 60 and 75 years old with acute or convalescent COVID-19.

The rearrangement uses TRBV6-2 or TRBV6-3 and TRBJ2-1, with 13 nucleotides matching TRBD2. J was trimmed by 1 base and V by 4 bases; bases with no gene match: 4. The CDR3 has 17 residues. Germline V CDR1 and CDR2: MNHEY, SVGEGT. CDR3 protein: CASSSLAGGLSYNEQFF. The CDR3, as DNA: TGTGCCAGCAGTTCACTAGCGGGGGGGCTTTCCTACAATGAGCAGTTCTTC.

Comment on this clone: Other DNA sequences in this specimen translate into the identical CDR3. The genes are TRBV19 and TRBJ1-2; D is possibly TRBD1 (6 bases). CDR3 length: 13 amino acids. Trimming stripped 6 bases from V and 1 base from J, with 9 bases between. Germline CDR1 is LNHDA and CDR2 is SQIVND (reference sequence). DNA of the CDR3: TGTGCCAGTAGCCCACAGGGTAACTATGGCTACACCTTC. Protein product: CASSPQGNYGYTF.

The chain uses TRBV12-3 or TRBV12-4 and TRBJ1-1, with D perhaps matching TRBD1 (5 bases). The ends were cut back, 6 bases at V and 1 base at J, with 9 bases in the middle. The CDR3 loop spans 13 amino acids. The DNA of the CDR3 is TGTGCCAGCAGCCGTGACAGGAACACTGAAGCTTTCTTT. It encodes CASSRDRNTEAFF.

The chain recombines TRBV6-5 with TRBJ1-1; D is undetermined. The germline V gene has CDR1 MNHEY and CDR2 SVGAGI. This CDR3 is 11 amino acids long. Trimming shortened V by 7 bases and J by 6 bases, and 9 bases separated the two germline ends. CDR3 residues: CASNEGSEAFF. CDR3 nucleotides: TGTGCCAGCAACGAGGGTTCTGAAGCTTTCTTT.

The count of this clone is one. V is TRBV7-3 and J is TRBJ2-3; TRBD1 is a possible D gene (5 bases). This CDR3 region has 15 residues. The V gene lost 5 bases and the J gene lost 2 bases, with 14 bases spanning the gap. Per germline, CDR1 SGHTA and CDR2 FQGTGA. CDR3 loop: CASSPTGPPTDTQYF. The CDR3 bases are TGTGCCAGCAGCCCAACAGGACCCCCCACAGATACGCAGTATTTT. Variable domain in full (rest from reference TRBV7-3 and TRBJ2-3): GAGVSQTPSNKVTEKGKYVELRCDPISGHTALYWYRQSLGQGPEFLIYFQGTGAADDSGLPNDRFFAVRPEGSVSTLKIQRTERGDSAVYLCASSPTGPPTDTQYFGPGTRLTVL.

This rearrangement joins TRBV2 to TRBJ2-1; TRBD2 matches 8 bases. Germline V CDR1 and CDR2: SNHLY, FYNNEI. V was clipped by 4 bases and J by 9 bases; unmatched bases: 5. The CDR3 is 13 residues long. The CDR3 DNA reads as TGTGCCAGCAGTGGGGGACTAGACGCTGAGCAGTTCTTC. Amino acids: CASSGGLDAEQFF.

The gene calls are TRBV19 and TRBJ2-2; D uncertain. The CDR3 length is 13 residues. CDR1 is LNHDA, CDR2 SQIVND, per germline (reference sequence). Trimming left V 5 bases short and J 8 bases short, with 12 bases between. CDR3: CASSWRLRGELFF. The DNA for the CDR3 is TGTGCCAGTAGTTGGCGGCTTCGGGGGGAGCTGTTTTTT.

This chain uses TRBV11-2 with TRBJ1-3; no reliable D call. Trimming removed 4 bases at V and 1 base at J, with 8 bases between. Germline V gene sequence: CDR1 SGHAT, CDR2 FQNNGV. The CDR3 has 14 amino acids. For the CDR3, the DNA is TGTGCCAGCAGCTCCCCCCCGTCTGGAAACACCATATATTTT. It yields the protein CASSSPPSGNTIYF.

The gene calls are TRBV7-2 and TRBJ2-3; 14 positions match TRBD2. Trimming removed 4 bases from V and 0 bases from J; junction bases left unmatched: 6. Germline assignment: CDR1 SGHTA and CDR2 FQGNSA. This CDR3 spans 18 amino acids. CDR3 loop: CASSSRLAGGISTDTQYF. CDR3 nucleotide sequence: TGTGCCAGCAGCTCGAGACTAGCGGGGGGGATTAGCACAGATACGCAGTATTTT.

The chain couples TRBV30 to TRBJ1-3, with D perhaps matching TRBD1 (5 bases). This CDR3 region has 15 residues. V was shortened by 0 bases and J by 1 base, with 10 bases between the two germline ends. Germline V gene lookup returns CDR1 GTSNPN and CDR2 SVGIG (reference sequence). The chain's CDR3 is CAWSVLGGSGNTIYF. In DNA, the CDR3 is TGTGCCTGGAGTGTACTCGGGGGTTCTGGAAACACCATATATTTT.

The rearrangement joins TRBV4-1 to TRBJ1-5; 7 nucleotides match TRBD1. From germline, CDR1 is MGHRA and CDR2 YSYEKL. The CDR3 consists of 15 residues. The ends lost 0 bases at V and 7 bases at J; junction bases unmatched: 6. This CDR3 reads CASSQEARGRQPQHF. CDR3 DNA: TGCGCCAGCAGCCAAGAAGCTAGGGGGCGGCAGCCCCAGCATTTT.

The count of this clone is one. The V and J genes are TRBV5-4 and TRBJ2-7, with 15 bases identical to TRBD2. V shed 4 bases, J shed 3 bases, and the junction held 5 bases outside the gene matches. Germline V CDR1 and CDR2: SGHNT, YYREEE (reference sequence). The CDR3 runs to 16 residues. The CDR3 DNA sequence: TGTGCCAGCAGCGCGGGACTAGCGGGAGGCGGCTACGAGCAGTACTTC. Residues: CASSAGLAGGGYEQYF.

This chain connects TRBV7-9 to TRBJ1-4; D is undetermined. This CDR3 comprises 13 residues. Trimming removed 1 base at V and 5 bases at J, with 5 bases between. Looked up from germline, CDR1 is SEHNR and CDR2 is FQNEAQ (reference sequence). The CDR3 bases are TGTGCCAGCAGCTTAGTCGGGAATGAAAAACTGTTTTTT. Its translation is CASSLVGNEKLFF.

This chain uses TRBV5-5 with TRBJ2-1, with a tentative D call TRBD2 (6 bases). CDR3 length: 12 amino acids. The V end lost 3 bases, the J end lost 9 bases, and 10 bases lay between the germline ends. Germline V gene data show CDR1 as SGHKS and CDR2 as YYEKEE (reference sequence). The CDR3 spells CASSWTKVEQFF. CDR3 nucleotide sequence: TGTGCCAGCAGCTGGACTAAGGTTGAGCAGTTCTTC.

This chain joins TRBV7-9 and TRBJ2-5; 8 bases are shared with TRBD2. The J segment lost 0 bases and the V segment lost 1 base, leaving 7 bases of the junction unmatched. The germline V gene has CDR1 SEHNR and CDR2 FQNEAQ (reference sequence). This CDR3 contains 17 residues. CDR3 amino acids: CASSLGSGREDQETQYF. The CDR3 DNA follows: TGTGCCAGCAGCTTAGGATCGGGGCGGGAGGACCAAGAGACCCAGTACTTC.

The chain carries TRBV3-1 (or the pseudogene TRBV3-2) and TRBJ2-7, with 8 bases aligning to TRBD2. The ends lost 3 bases at V and 0 bases at J; junction bases unmatched: 1. This CDR3 spans 14 amino acids. From germline, CDR1 is LGHDT and CDR2 YNNKEL (reference sequence). This chain's CDR3 is CASSHTSGSYEQYF. In DNA form, the CDR3 reads TGTGCCAGCAGCCACACTAGCGGCTCCTACGAGCAGTACTTC.

CDR3: CASSPLPGGPVTDTQYF. CDR3 DNA sequence: TGTGCCAGCTCACCACTACCGGGAGGGCCGGTGACAGATACGCAGTATTTT. J is TRBJ2-3 and V is TRBV18, with 8 bases that match TRBD2. Germline CDR1 is KGHSH and CDR2 is LQKENI. The trim removed 1 base at V and 3 bases at J, leaving 9 bases unmatched. The CDR3 contains 17 residues.

The chain couples TRBV2 to TRBJ1-2; 7 bases are a match to TRBD1. Germline trimming cut 4 bases from V and 2 bases from J; bases unmatched to any gene: 7. The CDR3 consists of 15 residues. CDR1 SNHLY and CDR2 FYNNEI come from the germline V gene. For the CDR3, the DNA is TGTGCCAGCAGTGTAGAGGGGGCAACGAACTATGGCTACACCTTC. Its protein product is CASSVEGATNYGYTF.

The gene calls are TRBV6-4 and TRBJ1-5, with D perhaps TRBD1 (5 bases). Germline-derived CDR1 and CDR2 are MRHNA and SNTAGT. The CDR3 runs to 13 residues. V lost 3 bases and J lost 7, with 10 bases in between. The CDR3: CASSEGARQPQHF. The DNA for the CDR3 is TGTGCCAGCAGTGAAGGGGCGAGGCAGCCCCAGCATTTT.

The chain recombines TRBV9 with TRBJ1-4; perhaps TRBD1 as D (5 bases). Germline-derived CDR1 and CDR2 are SGDLS and YYNGEE. Trimming removed 0 bases at V and 3 bases at J, with 9 bases between. The CDR3 is 15 residues long. CDR3 nucleotides: TGTGCCAGCAGCGTAGATGGCAGGGCTAATGAAAAACTGTTTTTT. It yields the protein CASSVDGRANEKLFF.

The V call is TRBV4-2, the J call TRBJ2-2, with TRBD2 matching over 8 bases. Per the germline V gene, CDR1 is LGHNA and CDR2 is YNFKEQ. The CDR3 runs to 16 residues. Germline trimming cut 0 bases from V and 2 bases from J; bases unmatched to any gene: 2. CDR3 nucleotides: TGTGCCAGCAGCCAAGATAGCGGGGTTAACACCGGGGAGCTGTTTTTT. This sequence encodes CASSQDSGVNTGELFF.

The chain employs TRBV9 and TRBJ2-5; the D gene is possibly TRBD2 (6 bases). The CDR3 spans 17 residues. Germline CDR1 reads SGDLS; CDR2 reads YYNGEE. V was clipped by 0 bases and J by 5 bases, with 20 bases between them. DNA of the CDR3: TGTGCCAGCAGCGTAGATGGGGCTAGCGCCGACGGGGAGACCCAGTACTTC. It is translated as CASSVDGASADGETQYF.

V gene TRBV27 combines with J gene TRBJ2-7; TRBD1 aligns across 8 bases. The germline V gene has CDR1 MNHEY and CDR2 SMNVEV (reference sequence). The junction had 9 bases not matched to a gene; V was cut back by 6 bases and J by 11 bases. This CDR3 spans 12 amino acids. CDR3 sequence reads: CASRDQQGVEYF. CDR3 sequence (DNA): TGTGCCAGCAGGGACCAACAGGGGGTTGAGTACTTC.

V and J are TRBV6-5 and TRBJ2-2, with D unclear. Germline V gene lookup returns CDR1 MNHEY and CDR2 SVGAGI. CDR3 length: 15 amino acids. The ends were cut back, 5 bases at V and 5 bases at J, with 15 bases in the middle. CDR3 loop: CASSSDPPGTGELFF. In nucleotides, the CDR3 is TGTGCCAGCAGTAGTGACCCCCCCGGGACCGGGGAGCTGTTTTTT.

This chain links TRBV5-8 with TRBJ2-7; D is possibly TRBD2 (5 bases). Trimming stripped 0 bases from V and 7 bases from J, with 11 bases between. The CDR3 spans 13 residues. Germline CDR1 reads SGHTS; CDR2 reads YDEGEE. DNA for the CDR3: TGTGCCAGCAGCTTGGCCGGACCGGGGGAGCAGTACTTC. This encodes CASSLAGPGEQYF.

The chain links TRBV4-3 to TRBJ1-1, with D maybe TRBD1 (6 bases). The CDR3 is made up of 15 amino acids. Trimming removed 0 bases from V and 5 bases from J, with 13 bases in between. The germline V gene encodes CDR1 LGHNA and CDR2 YSLEER. In nucleotides, the CDR3 is TGCGCCAGCAGCCAAGATTGGGGGCTGAGGACTGAAGCTTTCTTT. This gives the protein CASSQDWGLRTEAFF.

The chain employs TRBV14 and TRBJ1-6; the D gene is possibly TRBD1 (6 bases). Germline CDR1 and CDR2: SGHDN and FVKESK. Trimming took 3 bases from V and 5 from J, leaving 8 bases between them. CDR3 size: 14 residues. CDR3 residues: CASSQGADNSPLHF. The CDR3 coding sequence is TGTGCCAGCAGCCAGGGGGCGGATAATTCACCCCTCCACTTT.

The rearrangement links TRBV7-2 to TRBJ2-4, with 9 bases matching TRBD1. The CDR3 runs to 18 residues. The V gene's germline CDR1 is SGHTA and CDR2 FQGNSA. J gave up 2 bases and V 5 bases, and 13 bases lay outside the gene matches. The CDR3 sequence: CASSPGTGISRSKNIQYF. The CDR3 nucleotides are TGTGCCAGCAGCCCCGGGACAGGGATTAGTAGGTCCAAAAACATTCAGTACTTC.

The CDR3 sequence is CASSPISRTSTDTQYF. The DNA of the CDR3 is TGCGCCAGCAGCCCGATTTCGCGAACTAGCACAGATACGCAGTATTTT. V and J are TRBV4-1 and TRBJ2-3; D uncertain. CDR1 and CDR2 from the germline V gene are MGHRA and YSYEKL. V dropped 4 bases and J dropped 0 bases, with 14 bases sitting between them. This CDR3 region has 16 residues.